This T cell receptor beta chain appears in the sequencing data of a study of identical twins. Whole-study results and caveats: Weaker excess twin sharing was seen among beta out-of-frame sequences.

TCRdb reprocessed the 5' RACE reads via MiXCR and lists one record per CDR3 protein. The table has more than 1.5 million distinct CDR3 sequences, about 32% seen once. This clonotype was detected a few times. Its antigen is unidentified. V lost 0 bases, J lost 1 base, and 10 bases lay in between. The CDR3 is 15 residues long. Germline CDR1 is MGHRA and CDR2 is YSYEKL. The source of this sequence is a newborn girl in good health. The chain links TRBV4-1 to TRBJ2-7; no clear D gene. Sequenced input: cord blood. The DNA for the CDR3 is TGCGCCAGCAGCCAAGATACCTCAACTTCCTACGAGCAGTACTTC. Its protein is CASSQDTSTSYEQYF.